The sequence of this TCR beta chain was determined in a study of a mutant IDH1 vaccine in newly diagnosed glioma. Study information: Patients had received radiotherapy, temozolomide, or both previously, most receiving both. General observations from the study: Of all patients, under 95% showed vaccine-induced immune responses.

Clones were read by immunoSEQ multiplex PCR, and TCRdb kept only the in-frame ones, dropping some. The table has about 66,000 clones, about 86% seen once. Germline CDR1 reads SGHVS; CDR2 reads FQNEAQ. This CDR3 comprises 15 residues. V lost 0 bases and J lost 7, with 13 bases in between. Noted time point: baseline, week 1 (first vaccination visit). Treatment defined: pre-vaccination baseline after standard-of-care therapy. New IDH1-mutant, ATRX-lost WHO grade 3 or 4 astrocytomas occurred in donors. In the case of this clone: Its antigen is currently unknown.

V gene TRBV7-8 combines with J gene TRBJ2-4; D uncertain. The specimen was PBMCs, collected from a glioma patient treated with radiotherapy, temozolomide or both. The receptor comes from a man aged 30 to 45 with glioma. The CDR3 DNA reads TGTGCCAGCAGCTTAGCGAGTTTTCCTCTCAACATTCAGTACTTC. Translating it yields CASSLASFPLNIQYF.